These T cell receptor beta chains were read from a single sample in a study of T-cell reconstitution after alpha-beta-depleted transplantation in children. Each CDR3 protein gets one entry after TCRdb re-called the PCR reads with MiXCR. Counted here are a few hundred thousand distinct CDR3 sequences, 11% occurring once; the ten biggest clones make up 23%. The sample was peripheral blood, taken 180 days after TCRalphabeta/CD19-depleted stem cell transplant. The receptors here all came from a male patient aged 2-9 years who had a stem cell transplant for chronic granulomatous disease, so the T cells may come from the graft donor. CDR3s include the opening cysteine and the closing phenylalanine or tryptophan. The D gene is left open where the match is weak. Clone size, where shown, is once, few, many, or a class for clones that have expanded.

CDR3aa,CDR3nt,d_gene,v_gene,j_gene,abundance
CASSPKLGYTF,TGTGCCAGCAGCCCCAAACTTGGCTACACCTTC,.,TRBV7-2,TRBJ1-2,many
CASSLIMDSYTEAFF,TGCGCCAGCAGCTTAATCATGGACAGTTACACTGAAGCTTTCTTT,.,TRBV5-1,TRBJ1-1,many
CSARDSGTVNQPQHF,TGCAGTGCTAGAGACAGTGGGACGGTCAATCAGCCCCAGCATTTT,.,TRBV20-1,TRBJ1-5,.
CSARGPAEAFF,TGCAGCGCTAGGGGACCGGCTGAAGCTTTCTTT,.,TRBV29-1,TRBJ1-1,many
CASSPTVSSGANVLTF,TGTGCCAGCAGTCCGACAGTATCCTCTGGGGCCAACGTCCTGACTTTC,.,TRBV28,TRBJ2-6,many
CASSQGGLYEQYF,TGTGCCAGCAGCCAAGGAGGTTTGTACGAGCAGTACTTC,.,TRBV7-3,TRBJ2-7,many
CASHRDLSYEQYF,TGTGCCAGCCACAGGGACCTCTCCTACGAGCAGTACTTC,.,TRBV7-9,TRBJ2-7,many
CASSLATSGTWNTGELFF,TGTGCCAGCAGCTTAGCGACTAGCGGGACGTGGAACACCGGGGAGCTGTTTTTT,TRBD2,TRBV7-8,TRBJ2-2,many
CSTRGGAGVGEQFF,TGCAGTACTCGAGGGGGGGCAGGGGTCGGTGAGCAGTTCTTC,.,TRBV20-1,TRBJ2-1,many
CATSRGYQAENIQYF,TGTGCCACCAGCAGAGGGTACCAGGCTGAGAACATTCAGTACTTC,.,TRBV15,TRBJ2-4,many
CASSLPAGLQETQYF,TGTGCCAGCAGCTTACCAGCGGGCCTTCAAGAGACCCAGTACTTC,.,TRBV7-6,TRBJ2-5,many
CSVGRSGGSQYF,TGCAGCGTGGGCCGATCGGGGGGGTCCCAGTACTTC,TRBD2,TRBV29-1,TRBJ2-5,many
CASSFGHYEQYF,TGTGCCAGCAGCTTCGGACACTACGAGCAGTACTTC,.,TRBV11-1,TRBJ2-7,many
CSARAPSGGFFEQYF,TGCAGTGCTAGAGCCCCGAGCGGGGGGTTCTTCGAGCAGTACTTC,TRBD2,TRBV20-1,TRBJ2-7,many
CSARATGHNEKLFF,TGCAGTGCTAGAGCAACAGGGCATAATGAAAAACTGTTTTTT,.,TRBV20-1,TRBJ1-4,many
CASSTGTSGSYEQYF,TGTGCCAGTAGTACCGGGACTAGCGGCTCCTACGAGCAGTACTTC,TRBD2,TRBV19,TRBJ2-7,many
CSVDRGGYTF,TGCAGCGTTGATCGGGGTGGCTACACCTTC,.,TRBV29-1,TRBJ1-2,many
CASNSRGVGEQYF,TGTGCCAGCAATTCCCGCGGTGTGGGCGAGCAGTACTTC,.,TRBV12-3/TRBV12-4,TRBJ2-7,many
CASSQVPAGLYEQYF,TGCGCCAGCAGCCAAGTGCCAGCGGGGTTATACGAGCAGTACTTC,TRBD2,TRBV4-3,TRBJ2-7,many
CASSFSLNTEAFF,TGTGCCAGCAGCTTCTCGCTAAACACTGAAGCTTTCTTT,.,TRBV7-9,TRBJ1-1,many
CASKPGQYNSPLHF,TGTGCCAGCAAACCGGGACAGTATAATTCACCCCTCCACTTT,TRBD1,TRBV6-1,TRBJ1-6,many
CATSRDRGGFTEAFF,TGTGCCACCAGCAGAGATCGAGGGGGTTTCACTGAAGCTTTCTTT,.,TRBV15,TRBJ1-1,many